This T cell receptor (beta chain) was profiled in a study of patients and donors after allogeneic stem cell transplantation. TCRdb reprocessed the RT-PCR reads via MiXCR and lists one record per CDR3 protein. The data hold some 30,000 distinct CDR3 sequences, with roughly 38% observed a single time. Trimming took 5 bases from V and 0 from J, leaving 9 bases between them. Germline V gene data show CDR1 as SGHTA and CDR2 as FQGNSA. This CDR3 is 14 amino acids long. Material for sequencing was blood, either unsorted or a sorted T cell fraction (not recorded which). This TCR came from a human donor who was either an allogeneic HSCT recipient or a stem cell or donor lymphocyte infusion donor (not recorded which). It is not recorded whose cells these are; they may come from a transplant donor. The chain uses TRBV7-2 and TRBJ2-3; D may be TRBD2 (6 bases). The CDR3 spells CASSLSGSTDTQYF. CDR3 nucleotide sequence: TGTGCCAGCAGCCTAAGCGGGAGCACAGATACGCAGTATTTT.